Reported below is one TCR beta chain. The sample belongs to a study of blood T cells in healthy people across ages. A second PCR, run for about 7 to 11 cycles, used a sample-barcoded 5' primer plus a J-beta primer mix. TCRdb passed the 5' RACE reads through MiXCR, listing each CDR3 protein once. The data show about 1,400,000 distinct CDR3 sequences, approximately 59% seen once. The germline V and J ends were trimmed by 7 bases and 8 bases, with 23 bases remaining between them. Germline-derived CDR1 and CDR2 are SGHAT and FQNNGV. This CDR3 has 15 residues. Material for sequencing was blood. The receptor's source is a man aged 18 to 29 in good health. This chain uses TRBV11-2 with TRBJ1-2; D is perhaps TRBD1 (6 bases). The CDR3 DNA follows: TGTGCCAGCAACGACGAAAACAGGGTGACTCGGGGCTACACCTTC. This encodes CASNDENRVTRGYTF.